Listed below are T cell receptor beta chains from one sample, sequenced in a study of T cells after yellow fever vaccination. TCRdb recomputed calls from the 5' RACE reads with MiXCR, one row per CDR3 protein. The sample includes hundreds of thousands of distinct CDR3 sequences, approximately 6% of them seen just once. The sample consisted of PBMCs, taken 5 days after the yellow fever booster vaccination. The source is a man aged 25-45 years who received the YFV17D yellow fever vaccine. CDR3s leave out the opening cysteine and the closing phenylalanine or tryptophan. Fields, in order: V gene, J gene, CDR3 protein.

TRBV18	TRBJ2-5	ASSPYRDETQY
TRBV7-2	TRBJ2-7	ASSTTGTTYEQY
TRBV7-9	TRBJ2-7	ASSLQSDASQY
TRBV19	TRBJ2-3	ASTSGLRTDTQY
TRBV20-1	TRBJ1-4	SARDRAGGGFEKLF
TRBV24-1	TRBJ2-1	AVGTDSGSYNEQF
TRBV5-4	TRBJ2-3	ASSTGLAGPLSTDTQY
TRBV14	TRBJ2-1	ASRLSSGSNEQF
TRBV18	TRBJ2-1	ASSGDRAYNEQF
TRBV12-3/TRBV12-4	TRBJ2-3	ACSLGIAGGFGADTQY
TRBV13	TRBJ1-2	ASSLGLGTAGGYT
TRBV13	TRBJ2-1	ASSLGRGGVGQF
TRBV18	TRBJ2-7	ASSPDRATYEQY
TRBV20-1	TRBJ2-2	SAPPGQNTGELF
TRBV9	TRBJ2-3	ASSVAASGRTDTQY
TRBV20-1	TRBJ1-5	SATLLLTGQYSNQPQH
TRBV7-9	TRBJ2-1	ASSLPGPYYNEQF
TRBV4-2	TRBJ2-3	ASSQEELNTQY
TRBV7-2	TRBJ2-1	ASSPTFGAGEQF
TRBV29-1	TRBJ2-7	SVLSGYEQY
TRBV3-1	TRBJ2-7	ASSPNGGEQY
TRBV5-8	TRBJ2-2	ASSLSDTGELF
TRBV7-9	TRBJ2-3	ASSLGGATRITDTQY
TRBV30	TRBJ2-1	AWRRAGVFSEQF
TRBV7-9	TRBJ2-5	ASSPDPAGPRGTQY
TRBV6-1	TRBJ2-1	ASSGADNEQF
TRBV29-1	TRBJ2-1	SVRRQQYNEQF
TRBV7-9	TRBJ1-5	ASSLSPNQPQH